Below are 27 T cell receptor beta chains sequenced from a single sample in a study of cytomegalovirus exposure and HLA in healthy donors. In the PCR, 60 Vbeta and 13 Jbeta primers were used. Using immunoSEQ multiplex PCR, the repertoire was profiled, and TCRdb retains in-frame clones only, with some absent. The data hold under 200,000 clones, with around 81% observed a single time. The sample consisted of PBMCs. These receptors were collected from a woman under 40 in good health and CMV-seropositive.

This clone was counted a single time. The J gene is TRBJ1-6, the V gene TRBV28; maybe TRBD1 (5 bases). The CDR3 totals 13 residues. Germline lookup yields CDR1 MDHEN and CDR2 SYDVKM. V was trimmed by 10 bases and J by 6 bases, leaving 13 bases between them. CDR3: CAIGAGRNSPLHF. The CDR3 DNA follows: TGTGCCATAGGGGCCGGTCGTAATTCACCCCTCCACTTT.

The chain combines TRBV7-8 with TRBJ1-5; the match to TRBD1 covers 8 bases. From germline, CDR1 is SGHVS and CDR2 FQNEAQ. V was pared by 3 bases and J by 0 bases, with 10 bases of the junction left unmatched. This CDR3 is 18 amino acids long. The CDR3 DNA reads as TGTGCCAGCAGCTTGCCCCGGGACAGGCCCTATAGCAATCAGCCCCAGCATTTT. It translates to CASSLPRDRPYSNQPQHF.

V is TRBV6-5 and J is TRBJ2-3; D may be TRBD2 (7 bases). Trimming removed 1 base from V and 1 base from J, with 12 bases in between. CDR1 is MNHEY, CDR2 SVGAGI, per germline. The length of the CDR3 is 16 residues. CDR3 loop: CASSYLPGGGTDTQYF. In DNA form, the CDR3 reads TGTGCCAGCAGTTACTTGCCGGGGGGCGGCACAGATACGCAGTATTTT.

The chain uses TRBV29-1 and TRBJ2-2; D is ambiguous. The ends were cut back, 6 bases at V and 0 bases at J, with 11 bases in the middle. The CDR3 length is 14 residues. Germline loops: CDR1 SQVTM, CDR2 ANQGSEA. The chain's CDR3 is CSVARNANTGELFF. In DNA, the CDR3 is TGCAGCGTCGCCAGGAACGCGAACACCGGGGAGCTGTTTTTT.

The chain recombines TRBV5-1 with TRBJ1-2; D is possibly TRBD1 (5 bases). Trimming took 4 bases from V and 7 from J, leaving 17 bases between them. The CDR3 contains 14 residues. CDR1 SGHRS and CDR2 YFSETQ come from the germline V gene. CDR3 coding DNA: TGCGCCAGCAGCCCAGATGGGACTTCCCCTGGCTACACCTTC. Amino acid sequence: CASSPDGTSPGYTF.

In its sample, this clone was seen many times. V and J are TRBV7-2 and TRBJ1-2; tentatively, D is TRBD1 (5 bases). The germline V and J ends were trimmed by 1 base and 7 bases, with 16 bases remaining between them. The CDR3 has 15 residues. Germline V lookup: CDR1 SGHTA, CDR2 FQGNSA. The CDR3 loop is CASSLEGRVMGGYTF. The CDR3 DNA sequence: TGTGCCAGCAGCTTAGAGGGCAGGGTTATGGGTGGCTACACCTTC. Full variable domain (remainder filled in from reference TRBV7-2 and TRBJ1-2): GAGVSQSPSNKVTEKGKDVELRCDPISGHTALYWYRQSLGQGLEFLIYFQGNSAPDKSGLPSDRFSAERTGGSVSTLTIQRTQQEDSAVYLCASSLEGRVMGGYTFGSGTRLTVV.

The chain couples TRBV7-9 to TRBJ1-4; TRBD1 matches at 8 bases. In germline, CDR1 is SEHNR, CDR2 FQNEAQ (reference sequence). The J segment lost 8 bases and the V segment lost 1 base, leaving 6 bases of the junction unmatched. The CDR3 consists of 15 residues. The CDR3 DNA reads TGTGCCAGCAGCTTAGGGACAGGGCAAGACGAAAAACTGTTTTTT. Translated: CASSLGTGQDEKLFF.

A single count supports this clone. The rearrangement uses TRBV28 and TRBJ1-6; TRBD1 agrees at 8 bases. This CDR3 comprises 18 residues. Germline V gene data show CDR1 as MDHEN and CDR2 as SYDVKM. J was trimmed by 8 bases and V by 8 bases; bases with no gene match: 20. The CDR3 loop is CASAEIAGGPRIDSPLHF. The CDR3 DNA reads TGTGCCAGCGCAGAAATTGCAGGGGGCCCACGTATAGATTCACCCCTCCACTTT.

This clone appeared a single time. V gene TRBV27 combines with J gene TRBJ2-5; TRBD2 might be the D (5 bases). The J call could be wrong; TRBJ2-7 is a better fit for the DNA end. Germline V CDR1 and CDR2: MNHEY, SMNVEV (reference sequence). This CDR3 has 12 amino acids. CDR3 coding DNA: TGTGCCAGCGGAAATAGCGTCTACGAGCAGTACTTC. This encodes CASGNSVYEQYF.

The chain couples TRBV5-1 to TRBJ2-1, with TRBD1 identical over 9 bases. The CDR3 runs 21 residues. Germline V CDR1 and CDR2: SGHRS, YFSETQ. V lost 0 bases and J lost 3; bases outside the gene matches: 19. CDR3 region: CASSLAPGTGYQSNSYNEQFF. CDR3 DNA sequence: TGCGCCAGCAGCTTGGCCCCCGGGACAGGGTATCAATCAAACAGCTACAATGAGCAGTTCTTC. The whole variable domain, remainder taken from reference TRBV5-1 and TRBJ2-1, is KAGVTQTPRYLIKTRGQQVTLSCSPISGHRSVSWYQQTPGQGLQFLFEYFSETQRNKGNFPGRFSGRQFSNSRSEMNVSTLELGDSALYLCASSLAPGTGYQSNSYNEQFFGPGTRLTVL.

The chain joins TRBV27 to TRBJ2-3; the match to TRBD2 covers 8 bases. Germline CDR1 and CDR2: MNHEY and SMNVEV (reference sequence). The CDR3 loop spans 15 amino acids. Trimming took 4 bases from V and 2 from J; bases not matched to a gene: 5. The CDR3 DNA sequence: TGTGCCAGCAGTTCGAAGCGGGAGCCCACAGATACGCAGTATTTT. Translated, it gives CASSSKREPTDTQYF.

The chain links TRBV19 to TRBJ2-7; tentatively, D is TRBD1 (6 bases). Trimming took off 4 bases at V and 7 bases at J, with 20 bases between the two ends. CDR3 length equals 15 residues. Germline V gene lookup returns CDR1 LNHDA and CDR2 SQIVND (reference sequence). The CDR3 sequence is CASSNRVTGLGEQYF. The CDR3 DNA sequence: TGTGCCAGTAGTAATAGAGTCACAGGGCTGGGGGAGCAGTACTTC.

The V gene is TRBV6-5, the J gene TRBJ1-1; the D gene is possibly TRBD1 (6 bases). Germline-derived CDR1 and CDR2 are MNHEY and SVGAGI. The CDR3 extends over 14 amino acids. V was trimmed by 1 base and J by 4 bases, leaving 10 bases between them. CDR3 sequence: CASSYLGGATEAFF. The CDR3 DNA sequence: TGTGCCAGCAGTTACTTGGGGGGGGCCACTGAAGCTTTCTTT.

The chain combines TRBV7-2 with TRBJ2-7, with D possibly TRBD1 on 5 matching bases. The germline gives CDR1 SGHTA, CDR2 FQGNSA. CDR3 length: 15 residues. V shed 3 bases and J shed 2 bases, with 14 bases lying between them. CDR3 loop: CASSFSWGQTYEQYF. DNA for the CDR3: TGTGCCAGCAGCTTCTCGTGGGGCCAGACCTACGAGCAGTACTTC.

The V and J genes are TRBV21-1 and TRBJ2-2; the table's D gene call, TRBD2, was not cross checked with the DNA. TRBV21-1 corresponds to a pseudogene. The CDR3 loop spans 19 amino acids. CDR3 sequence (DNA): TGTGCCAGCAGCCCTCATCCGGGACTAGCGACCCAGAACACCGGGGAGCTGTTTTTT. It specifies CASSPHPGLATQNTGELFF.

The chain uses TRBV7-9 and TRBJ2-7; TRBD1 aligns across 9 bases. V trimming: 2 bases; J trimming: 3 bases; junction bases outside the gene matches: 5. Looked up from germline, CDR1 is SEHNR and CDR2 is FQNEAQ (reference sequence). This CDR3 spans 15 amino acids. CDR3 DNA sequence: TGTGCCAGCAGCTTACAGGGACAGGGTTTCTACGAGCAGTACTTC. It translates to CASSLQGQGFYEQYF.

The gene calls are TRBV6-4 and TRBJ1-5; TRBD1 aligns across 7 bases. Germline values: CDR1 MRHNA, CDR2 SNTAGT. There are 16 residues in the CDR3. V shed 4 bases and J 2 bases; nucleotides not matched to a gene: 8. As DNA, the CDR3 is TGTGCCAGCAGTGGGGGAGACAGGGTTGGCAATCAGCCCCAGCATTTT. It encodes CASSGGDRVGNQPQHF.

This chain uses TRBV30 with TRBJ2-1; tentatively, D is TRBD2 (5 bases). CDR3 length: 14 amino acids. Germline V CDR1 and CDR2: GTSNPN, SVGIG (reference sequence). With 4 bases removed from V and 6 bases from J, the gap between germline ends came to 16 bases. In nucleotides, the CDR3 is TGTGCCTGGAAGGCTAGCCTGGCCCGCAATGAGCAGTTCTTC. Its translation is CAWKASLARNEQFF.

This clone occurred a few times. In DNA, the CDR3 is TGCGCCAGCAGCGTTTCAGGGGGCTCCTACGAGCAGTACTTC. As protein: CASSVSGGSYEQYF. This chain joins TRBV5-1 and TRBJ2-7, with 7 bases fitting TRBD1. This CDR3 has 14 amino acids. V gave up 4 bases and J gave up 0 bases; unmatched junction bases: 4. Germline loops: CDR1 SGHRS, CDR2 YFSETQ. The whole variable domain, remainder taken from reference TRBV5-1 and TRBJ2-7, is KAGVTQTPRYLIKTRGQQVTLSCSPISGHRSVSWYQQTPGQGLQFLFEYFSETQRNKGNFPGRFSGRQFSNSRSEMNVSTLELGDSALYLCASSVSGGSYEQYFGPGTRLTVT.

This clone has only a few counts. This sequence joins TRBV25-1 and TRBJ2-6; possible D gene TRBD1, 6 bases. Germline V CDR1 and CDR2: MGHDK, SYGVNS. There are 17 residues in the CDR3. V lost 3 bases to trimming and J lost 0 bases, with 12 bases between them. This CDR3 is CASSDRTGFSGANVLTF. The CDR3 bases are TGTGCCAGCAGTGACCGTACAGGGTTCTCTGGGGCCAACGTCCTGACTTTC.

CDR3 coding DNA: TGTGCCACCGCGGGGGGGGGAGGGTATGGCTACACCTTC. Residues: CATAGGGGYGYTF. This rearrangement joins TRBV2 to TRBJ1-2, with D maybe TRBD1 (5 bases). CDR1 is SNHLY, CDR2 FYNNEI, per germline. V was trimmed by 10 bases and J by 5 bases, leaving 17 bases between them. This CDR3 is built from 13 residues.

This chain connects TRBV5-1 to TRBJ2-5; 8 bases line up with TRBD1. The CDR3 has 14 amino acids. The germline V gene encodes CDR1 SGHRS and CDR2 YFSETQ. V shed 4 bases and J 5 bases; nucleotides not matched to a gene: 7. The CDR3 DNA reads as TGCGCCAGCAGCCTCTCGGGACAGGCGGAGACCCAGTACTTC. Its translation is CASSLSGQAETQYF. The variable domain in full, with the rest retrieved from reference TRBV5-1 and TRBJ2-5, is KAGVTQTPRYLIKTRGQQVTLSCSPISGHRSVSWYQQTPGQGLQFLFEYFSETQRNKGNFPGRFSGRQFSNSRSEMNVSTLELGDSALYLCASSLSGQAETQYFGPGTRLLVL.

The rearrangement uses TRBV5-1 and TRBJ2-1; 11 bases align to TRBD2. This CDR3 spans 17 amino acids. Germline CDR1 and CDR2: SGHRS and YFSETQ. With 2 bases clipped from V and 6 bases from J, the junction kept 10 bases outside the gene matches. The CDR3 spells CASSFSGGAPRVNEQFF. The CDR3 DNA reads TGCGCCAGCAGCTTTAGCGGGGGGGCCCCGAGGGTCAATGAGCAGTTCTTC.

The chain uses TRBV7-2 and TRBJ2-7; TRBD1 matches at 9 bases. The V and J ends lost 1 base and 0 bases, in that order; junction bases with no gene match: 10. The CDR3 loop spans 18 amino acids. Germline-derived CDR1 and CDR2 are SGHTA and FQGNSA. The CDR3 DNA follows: TGTGCCAGCAGCTTAGGGGTTAGGGGGACAGGGAGCTCCTACGAGCAGTACTTC. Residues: CASSLGVRGTGSSYEQYF. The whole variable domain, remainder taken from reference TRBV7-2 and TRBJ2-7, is GAGVSQSPSNKVTEKGKDVELRCDPISGHTALYWYRQSLGQGLEFLIYFQGNSAPDKSGLPSDRFSAERTGGSVSTLTIQRTQQEDSAVYLCASSLGVRGTGSSYEQYFGPGTRLTVT.

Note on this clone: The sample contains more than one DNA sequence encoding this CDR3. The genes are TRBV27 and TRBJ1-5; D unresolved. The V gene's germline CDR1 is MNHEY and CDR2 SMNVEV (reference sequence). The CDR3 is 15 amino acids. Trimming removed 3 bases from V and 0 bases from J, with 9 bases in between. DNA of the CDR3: TGTGCCAGCAGTTTGGCGGGGAGTAGCAATCAGCCCCAGCATTTT. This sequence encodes CASSLAGSSNQPQHF.

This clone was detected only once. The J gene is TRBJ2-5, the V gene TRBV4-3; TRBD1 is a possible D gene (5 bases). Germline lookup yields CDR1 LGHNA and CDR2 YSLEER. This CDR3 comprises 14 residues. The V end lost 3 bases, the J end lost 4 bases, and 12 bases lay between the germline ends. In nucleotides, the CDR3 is TGCGCCAGCAGCCAGGGGCTAGGGCGAGAGACCCAGTACTTC. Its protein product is CASSQGLGRETQYF.

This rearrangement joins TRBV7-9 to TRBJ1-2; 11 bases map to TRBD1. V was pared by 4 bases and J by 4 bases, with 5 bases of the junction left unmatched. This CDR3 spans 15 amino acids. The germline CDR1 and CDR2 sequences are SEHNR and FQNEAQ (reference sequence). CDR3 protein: CASSSGTGGVYGYTF. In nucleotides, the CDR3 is TGTGCCAGCAGCTCGGGGACAGGGGGGGTCTATGGCTACACCTTC.